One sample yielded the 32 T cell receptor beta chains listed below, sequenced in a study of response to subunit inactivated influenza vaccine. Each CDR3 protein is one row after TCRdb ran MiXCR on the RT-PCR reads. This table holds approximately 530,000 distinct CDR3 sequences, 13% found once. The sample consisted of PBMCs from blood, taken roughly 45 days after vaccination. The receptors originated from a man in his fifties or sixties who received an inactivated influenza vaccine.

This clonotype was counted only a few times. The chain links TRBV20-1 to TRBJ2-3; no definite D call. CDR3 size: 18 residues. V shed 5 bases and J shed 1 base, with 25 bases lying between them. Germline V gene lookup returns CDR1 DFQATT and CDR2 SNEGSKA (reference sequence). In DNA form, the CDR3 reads TGCAGTGCTGGGAAGGACCCCCAGAATGGGCTGGGCACAGATACGCAGTATTTT. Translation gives CSAGKDPQNGLGTDTQYF.

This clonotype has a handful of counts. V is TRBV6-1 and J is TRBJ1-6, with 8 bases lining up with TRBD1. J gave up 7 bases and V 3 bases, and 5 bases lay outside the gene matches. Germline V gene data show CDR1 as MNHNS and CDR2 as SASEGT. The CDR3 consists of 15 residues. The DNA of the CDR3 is TGTGCCAGCAGTGACCAACGGACAGGGAATTCACCCCTCCACTTT. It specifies CASSDQRTGNSPLHF.

CDR3 residues: CASSTMGSNSPLHF. The CDR3 DNA reads TGTGCCAGCAGTACCATGGGGAGTAATTCACCCCTCCACTTT. J is TRBJ1-6 and V is TRBV6-1; D uncertain. The CDR3 loop spans 14 amino acids. Deletions cut 5 bases from V and 6 bases from J, with 11 bases between. The germline V gene encodes CDR1 MNHNS and CDR2 SASEGT.

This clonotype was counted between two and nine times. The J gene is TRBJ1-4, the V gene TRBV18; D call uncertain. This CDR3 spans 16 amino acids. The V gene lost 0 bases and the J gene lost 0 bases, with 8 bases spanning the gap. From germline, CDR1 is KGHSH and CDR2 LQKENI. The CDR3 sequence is CASSPPQKSTNEKLFF. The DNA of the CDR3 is TGTGCCAGCTCACCACCCCAAAAGTCAACTAATGAAAAACTGTTTTTT.

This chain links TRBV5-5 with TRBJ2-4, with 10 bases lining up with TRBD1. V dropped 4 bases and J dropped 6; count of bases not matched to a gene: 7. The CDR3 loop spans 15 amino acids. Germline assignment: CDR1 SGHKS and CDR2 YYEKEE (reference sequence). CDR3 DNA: TGTGCCAGCAGCCTAGGACAGGGGGAGGGAAACATTCAGTACTTC. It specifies CASSLGQGEGNIQYF.

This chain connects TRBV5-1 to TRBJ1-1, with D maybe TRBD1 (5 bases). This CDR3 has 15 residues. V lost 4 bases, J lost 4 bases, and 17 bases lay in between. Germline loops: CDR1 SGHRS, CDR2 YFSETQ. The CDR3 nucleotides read TGCGCCAGCAGCCTACAAGGATGGGGACCCACTGAAGCTTTCTTT. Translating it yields CASSLQGWGPTEAFF.

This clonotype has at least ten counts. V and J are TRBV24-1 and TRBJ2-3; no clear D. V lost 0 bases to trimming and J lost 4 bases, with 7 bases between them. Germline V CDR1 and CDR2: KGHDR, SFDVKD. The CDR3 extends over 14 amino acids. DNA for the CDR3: TGTGCCACCAGTGATTTGAAGGGTCCAGATACGCAGTATTTT. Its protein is CATSDLKGPDTQYF.

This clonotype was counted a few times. The CDR3 sequence is CASSQLDRAQTQYF. In DNA form, the CDR3 reads TGTGCCAGCAGTCAACTCGACAGGGCTCAGACCCAGTACTTC. The chain joins TRBV12-3 or TRBV12-4 to TRBJ2-5; the match to TRBD1 covers 7 bases. The CDR3 length is 14 residues. Trimming cost V 5 bases and J 6 bases; bases outside gene matches: 9.

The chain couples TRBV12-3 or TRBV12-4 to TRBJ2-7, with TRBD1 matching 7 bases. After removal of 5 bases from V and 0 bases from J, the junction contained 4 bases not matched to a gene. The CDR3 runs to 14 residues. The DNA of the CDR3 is TGTGCCAGCAGTCCCGACAGGGACTCCTACGAGCAGTACTTC. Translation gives CASSPDRDSYEQYF.

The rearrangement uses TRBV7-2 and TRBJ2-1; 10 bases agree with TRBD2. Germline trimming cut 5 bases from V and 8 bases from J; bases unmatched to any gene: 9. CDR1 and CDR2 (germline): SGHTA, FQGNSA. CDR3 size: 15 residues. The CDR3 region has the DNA TGTGCCAGCAGCGCCGCTAGCGGGAGACATCATGAGCAGTTCTTC. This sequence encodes CASSAASGRHHEQFF.

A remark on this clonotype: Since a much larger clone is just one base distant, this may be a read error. The DNA for the CDR3 is TGTGCCAGCGGTTACAGGGGACAGAAAAATGGCTACACCTTC. It yields the protein CASGYRGQKNGYTF. J is TRBJ1-2 and V is TRBV6-5; 7 nucleotides line up with TRBD1. Germline-derived CDR1 and CDR2 are MNHEY and SVGAGI. The CDR3 totals 14 residues.

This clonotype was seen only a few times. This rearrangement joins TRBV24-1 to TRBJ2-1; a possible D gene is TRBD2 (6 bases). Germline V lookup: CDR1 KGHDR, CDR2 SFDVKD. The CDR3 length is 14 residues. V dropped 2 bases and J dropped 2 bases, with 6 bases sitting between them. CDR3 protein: CATSDWGAYNEQFF. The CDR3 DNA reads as TGTGCCACCAGTGATTGGGGGGCCTACAATGAGCAGTTCTTC.

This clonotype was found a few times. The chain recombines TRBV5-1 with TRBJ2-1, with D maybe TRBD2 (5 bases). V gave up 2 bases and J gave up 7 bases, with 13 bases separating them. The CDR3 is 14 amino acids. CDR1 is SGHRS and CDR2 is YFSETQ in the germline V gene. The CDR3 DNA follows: TGCGCCAGCAGCTTAGCCGGGATTGAGAATGAGCAGTTCTTC. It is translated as CASSLAGIENEQFF.

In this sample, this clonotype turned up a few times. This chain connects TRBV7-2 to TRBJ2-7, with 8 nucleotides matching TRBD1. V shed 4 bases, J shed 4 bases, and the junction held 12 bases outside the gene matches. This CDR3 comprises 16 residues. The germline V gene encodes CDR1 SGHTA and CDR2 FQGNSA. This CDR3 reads CASSSTTRQGRYEQYF. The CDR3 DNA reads TGTGCCAGCAGCTCAACAACCAGACAGGGGCGGTACGAGCAGTACTTC.

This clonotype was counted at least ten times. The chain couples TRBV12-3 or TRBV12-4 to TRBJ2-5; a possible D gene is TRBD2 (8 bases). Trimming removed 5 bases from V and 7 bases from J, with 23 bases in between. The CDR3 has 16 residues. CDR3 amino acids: CASSPREGQYRGTQYF. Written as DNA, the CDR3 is TGTGCCAGCAGTCCCCGGGAGGGACAGTACCGTGGGACCCAGTACTTC.

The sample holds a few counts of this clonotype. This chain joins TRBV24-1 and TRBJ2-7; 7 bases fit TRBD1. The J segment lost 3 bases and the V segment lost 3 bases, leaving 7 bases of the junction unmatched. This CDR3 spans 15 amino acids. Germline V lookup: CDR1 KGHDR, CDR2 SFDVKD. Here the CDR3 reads CATSDPGQSSYEQYF. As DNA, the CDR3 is TGTGCCACCAGTGATCCGGGACAGTCGAGCTACGAGCAGTACTTC.

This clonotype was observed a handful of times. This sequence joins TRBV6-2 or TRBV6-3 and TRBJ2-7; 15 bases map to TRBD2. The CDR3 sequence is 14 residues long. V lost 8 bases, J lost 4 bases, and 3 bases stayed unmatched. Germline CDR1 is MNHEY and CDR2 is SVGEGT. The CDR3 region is CASYGLAGGYEQYF. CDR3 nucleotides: TGTGCCAGCTACGGACTAGCGGGAGGGTACGAGCAGTACTTC.

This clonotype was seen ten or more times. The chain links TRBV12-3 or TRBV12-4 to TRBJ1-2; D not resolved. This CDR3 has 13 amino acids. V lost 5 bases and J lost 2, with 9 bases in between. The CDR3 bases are TGTGCCAGCAGTCCCGCCGACAACTATGGCTACACCTTC. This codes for CASSPADNYGYTF.

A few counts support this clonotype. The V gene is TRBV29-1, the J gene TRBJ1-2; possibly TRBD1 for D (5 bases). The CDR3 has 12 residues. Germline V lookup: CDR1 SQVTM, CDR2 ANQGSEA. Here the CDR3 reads CGGGVSGYGYTF. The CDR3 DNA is TGCGGGGGGGGGGTCTCAGGCTATGGCTACACCTTC.

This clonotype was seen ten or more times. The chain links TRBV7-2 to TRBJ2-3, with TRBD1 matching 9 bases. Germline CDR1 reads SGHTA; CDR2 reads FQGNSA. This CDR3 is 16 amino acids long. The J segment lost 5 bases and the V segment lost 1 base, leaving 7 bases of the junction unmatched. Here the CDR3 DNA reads TGTGCCAGCAGCTTAGTTGGAGGACAGGGGCGAGATACGCAGTATTTT. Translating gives CASSLVGGQGRDTQYF.

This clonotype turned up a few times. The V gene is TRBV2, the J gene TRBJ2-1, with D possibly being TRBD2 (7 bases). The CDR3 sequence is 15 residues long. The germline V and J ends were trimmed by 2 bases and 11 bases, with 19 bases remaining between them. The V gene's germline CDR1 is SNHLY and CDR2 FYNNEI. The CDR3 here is CASSERGRADGKQFF. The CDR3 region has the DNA TGTGCCAGCAGTGAAAGGGGGAGGGCCGATGGAAAGCAGTTCTTC.

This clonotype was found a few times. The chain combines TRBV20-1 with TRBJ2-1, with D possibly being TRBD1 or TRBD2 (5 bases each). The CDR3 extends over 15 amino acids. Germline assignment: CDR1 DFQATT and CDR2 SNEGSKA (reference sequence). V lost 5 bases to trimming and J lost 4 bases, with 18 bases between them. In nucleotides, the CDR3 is TGCAGTGCTCCTACACCGGGACCGTCGTACAATGAGCAGTTCTTC. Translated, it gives CSAPTPGPSYNEQFF.

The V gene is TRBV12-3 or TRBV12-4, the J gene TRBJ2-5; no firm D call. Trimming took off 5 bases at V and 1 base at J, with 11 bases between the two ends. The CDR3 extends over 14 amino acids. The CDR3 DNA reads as TGTGCCAGCAGTCTGAGACGGATCCAAGAGACCCAGTACTTC. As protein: CASSLRRIQETQYF.

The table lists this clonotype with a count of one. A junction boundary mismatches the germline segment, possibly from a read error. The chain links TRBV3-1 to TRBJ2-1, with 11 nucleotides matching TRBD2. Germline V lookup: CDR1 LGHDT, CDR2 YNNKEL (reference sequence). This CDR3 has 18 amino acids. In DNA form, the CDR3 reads TGTGCCAGCTGCCAAGATTCCCTAGCGGGGGGTGGTTACAATGAGCAGTTCTTC. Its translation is CASCQDSLAGGGYNEQFF.

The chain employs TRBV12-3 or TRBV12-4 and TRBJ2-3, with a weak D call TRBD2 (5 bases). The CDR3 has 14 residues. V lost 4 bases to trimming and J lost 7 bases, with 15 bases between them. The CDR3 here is CASSSPGLPNTQYF. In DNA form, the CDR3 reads TGTGCCAGCAGTTCCCCTGGACTCCCGAATACGCAGTATTTT.

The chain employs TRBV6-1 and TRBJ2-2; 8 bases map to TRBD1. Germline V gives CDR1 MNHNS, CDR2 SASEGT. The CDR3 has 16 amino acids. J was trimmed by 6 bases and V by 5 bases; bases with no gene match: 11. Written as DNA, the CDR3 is TGTGCCAGCAGTCCGTACCATTACAGGGGGGCCGGGGAGCTGTTTTTT. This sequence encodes CASSPYHYRGAGELFF.

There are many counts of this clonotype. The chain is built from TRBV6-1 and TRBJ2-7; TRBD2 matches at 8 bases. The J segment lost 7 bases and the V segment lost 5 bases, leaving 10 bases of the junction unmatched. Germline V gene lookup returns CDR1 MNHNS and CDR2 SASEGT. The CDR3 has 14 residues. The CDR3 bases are TGTGCCAGCAGTACAAGCGGGGGCTCGTATGAGCAGTACTTC. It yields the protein CASSTSGGSYEQYF.

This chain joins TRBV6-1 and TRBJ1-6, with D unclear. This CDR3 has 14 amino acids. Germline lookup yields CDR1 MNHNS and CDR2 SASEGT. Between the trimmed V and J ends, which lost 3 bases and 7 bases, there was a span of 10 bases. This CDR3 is CASSDPGSNSPLHF. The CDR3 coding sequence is TGTGCCAGCAGTGATCCGGGTTCGAATTCACCCCTCCACTTT.

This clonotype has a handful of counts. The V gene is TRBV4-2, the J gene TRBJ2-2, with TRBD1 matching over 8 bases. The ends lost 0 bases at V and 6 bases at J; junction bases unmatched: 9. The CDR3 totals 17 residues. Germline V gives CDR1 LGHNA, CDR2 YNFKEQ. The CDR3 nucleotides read TGTGCCAGCAGCCAAGACGTTACAGGGGGAAGATCCGGGGAGCTGTTTTTT. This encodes CASSQDVTGGRSGELFF.

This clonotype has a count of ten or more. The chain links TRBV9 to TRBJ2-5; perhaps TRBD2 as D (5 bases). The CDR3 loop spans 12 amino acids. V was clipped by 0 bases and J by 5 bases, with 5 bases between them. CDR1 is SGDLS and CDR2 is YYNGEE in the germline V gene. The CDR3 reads CASSVGGETQYF. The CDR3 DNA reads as TGTGCCAGCAGCGTAGGAGGGGAGACCCAGTACTTC.

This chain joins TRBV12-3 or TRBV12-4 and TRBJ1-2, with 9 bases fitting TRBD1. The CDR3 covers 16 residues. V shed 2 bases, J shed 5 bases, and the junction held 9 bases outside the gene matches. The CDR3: CASSLRGGDREYGYTF. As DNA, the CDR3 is TGTGCCAGCAGTTTAAGGGGAGGGGACAGGGAGTATGGCTACACCTTC.

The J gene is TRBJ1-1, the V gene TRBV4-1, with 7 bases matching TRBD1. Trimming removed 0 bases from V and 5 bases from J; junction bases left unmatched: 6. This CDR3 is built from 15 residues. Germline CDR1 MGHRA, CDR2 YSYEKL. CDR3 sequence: CASSQDMPGGTEAFF. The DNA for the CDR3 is TGCGCCAGCAGCCAAGATATGCCAGGGGGGACTGAAGCTTTCTTT.